The 5 T cell receptor beta chains below all came from one sample that was sequenced in a study of blood T cell repertoires in COVID-19. Clones were read by immunoSEQ multiplex PCR, and TCRdb kept only the in-frame ones, dropping some. Seen here are fewer than 300,000 clones, approximately 93% observed once, and the top ten hold around 2.2%. Sequenced material: peripheral blood. The receptor set was obtained from a woman in her thirties with COVID-19, enrolled during active disease.

The chain combines TRBV7-8 with TRBJ2-1; tentative D call: TRBD2 (5 bases). V was clipped by 7 bases and J by 6 bases, with 10 bases between them. Germline loops: CDR1 SGHVS, CDR2 FQNEAQ. This CDR3 region has 12 residues. As DNA, the CDR3 is TGTGCCAGCACAGGCGGAGGCAATGAGCAGTTCTTC. Its protein product is CASTGGGNEQFF.

The rearrangement uses TRBV19 and TRBJ2-2; D may be TRBD2 (5 bases). V was clipped by 2 bases and J by 5 bases, with 15 bases between them. In germline, CDR1 is LNHDA, CDR2 SQIVND (reference sequence). The CDR3 is made up of 16 amino acids. The CDR3 coding sequence is TGTGCCAGTAGTATATTGATAGGGAGAGATACCGGGGAGCTGTTTTTT. Its translation: CASSILIGRDTGELFF.

The rearrangement joins TRBV5-1 to TRBJ1-4, with no clear D. Trimming removed 2 bases from V and 5 bases from J, with 4 bases in between. Germline loops: CDR1 SGHRS, CDR2 YFSETQ. CDR3 size: 12 residues. The CDR3 DNA reads as TGCGCCAGCAGCTTCCCGAATGAAAAACTGTTTTTT. Amino acids: CASSFPNEKLFF.

V is TRBV11-3 and J is TRBJ2-1, with TRBD2 identical over 16 bases. This CDR3 is 15 amino acids long. Germline V CDR1 and CDR2: SGHNT, YENEEA. V lost 3 bases, J lost 7 bases, and 0 bases stayed unmatched. The CDR3 sequence: CASSLGLAGGNEQFF. The CDR3 region has the DNA TGTGCCAGCAGCTTGGGACTAGCGGGGGGGAATGAGCAGTTCTTC.

V gene TRBV4-1 combines with J gene TRBJ2-1; D perhaps matches TRBD2 (6 bases). Trimming took off 1 base at V and 1 base at J, with 8 bases between the two ends. This CDR3 has 15 residues. Germline lookup yields CDR1 MGHRA and CDR2 YSYEKL. The CDR3 loop reads CASSQVEGSYNEQFF. The CDR3 DNA reads TGCGCCAGCAGCCAAGTGGAGGGGTCCTACAATGAGCAGTTCTTC.